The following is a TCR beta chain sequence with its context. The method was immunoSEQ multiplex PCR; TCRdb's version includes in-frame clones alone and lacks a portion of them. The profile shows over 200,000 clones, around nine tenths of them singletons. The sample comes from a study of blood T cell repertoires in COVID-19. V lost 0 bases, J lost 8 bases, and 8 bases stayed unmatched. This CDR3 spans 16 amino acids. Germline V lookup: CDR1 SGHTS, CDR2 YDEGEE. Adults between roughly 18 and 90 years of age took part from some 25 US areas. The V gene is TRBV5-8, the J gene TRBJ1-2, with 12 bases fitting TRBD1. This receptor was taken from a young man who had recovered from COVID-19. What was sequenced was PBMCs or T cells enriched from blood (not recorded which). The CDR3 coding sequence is TGTGCCAGCAGCTTGGCTCCGGGACAGGGGGCAGAAGGCTACACCTTC. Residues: CASSLAPGQGAEGYTF.